These T cell receptor beta chains were read from a single sample in a study of CD8 T cells in Susac syndrome. MiXCR, run by TCRdb on the immunoSEQ multiplex PCR reads, gives a single entry per CDR3 protein. The sample shows under 200,000 distinct CDR3 sequences, 85% to 95% of them seen only once. Input material: CD4+ T cells from PBMCs. These receptors were collected from a human donor in good health. The CDR3 runs from the conserved cysteine through the conserved F or W. D genes are given only for firm matches. Size is stated for part of the rows, as once, few or many counts, or as a class when the clone is expanded.

d_gene	v_gene	j_gene	abundance	CDR3aa	CDR3nt
NA	TRBV20-1	TRBJ2-3	NA	CSARTDKDTQYF	TGCAGTGCTAGGACTGACAAAGATACGCAGTATTTT
TRBD2	TRBV3-1	TRBJ2-7	NA	CAGSQPTGGGEQYF	TGTGCCGGCAGCCAGCCCACCGGGGGGGGCGAGCAGTACTTC
NA	TRBV20-1	TRBJ1-2	NA	CSAPGQGTYGYTF	TGCAGTGCCCCAGGGCAGGGAACCTATGGCTACACCTTC
NA	TRBV24-1	TRBJ2-2	NA	CATADVGELFF	TGTGCCACAGCCGACGTAGGGGAGCTGTTTTTT
NA	TRBV15	TRBJ1-2	NA	CATSRGLGRAFYGYTF	TGTGCCACCAGTCGTGGATTGGGCAGGGCCTTCTATGGCTACACCTTC
NA	TRBV3-1	TRBJ2-6	NA	CASSLPLGSGANVLTF	TGTGCCAGCAGCCTCCCGCTGGGCTCTGGGGCCAACGTCCTGACTTTC
NA	TRBV12-3/TRBV12-4	TRBJ2-7	once	CASSQGTRGLPYEQYF	TGTGCCAGCAGCCAAGGGACACGCGGTCTCCCCTACGAGCAGTACTTC
TRBD1	TRBV18	TRBJ2-1	once	CASSPEAGTGGYNEQFF	TGTGCCAGCTCACCTGAGGCCGGGACAGGGGGTTACAATGAGCAGTTCTTC
NA	TRBV5-4	TRBJ1-1	NA	CASSLSGPETEAFF	TGTGCCAGCAGCTTGTCAGGGCCTGAGACTGAAGCTTTCTTT
TRBD2	TRBV5-6	TRBJ2-5	NA	CASSEMSGGETQYF	TGTGCCAGCAGCGAAATGAGCGGGGGAGAGACCCAGTACTTC
NA	TRBV10-3	TRBJ1-2	once	CAISRGPGNYGYTF	TGTGCCATCAGTCGGGGACCGGGAAACTATGGCTACACCTTC
NA	TRBV3-1	TRBJ1-1	NA	CASSPRASTEAFF	TGTGCCAGCAGTCCAAGGGCCAGCACTGAAGCTTTCTTT
NA	TRBV29-1	TRBJ1-4	NA	CSVGGDQKLFF	TGCAGCGTTGGTGGAGACCAAAAACTGTTTTTT
TRBD1	TRBV24-1	TRBJ2-1	NA	CATSGRQGRDEQFF	TGTGCCACCAGTGGGCGACAGGGGCGTGATGAGCAGTTCTTC
TRBD2	TRBV19	TRBJ2-3	NA	CASSSAGVGTDTQYF	TGTGCCAGTAGTTCAGCGGGAGTAGGCACAGATACGCAGTATTTT
TRBD2	TRBV15	TRBJ2-1	NA	CATSRGLADLNEQFF	TGTGCCACCAGCAGGGGACTAGCGGACTTAAATGAGCAGTTCTTC
TRBD2	TRBV20-1	TRBJ2-1	NA	CTAGGSNYNEQFF	TGCACCGCCGGGGGGAGTAACTACAATGAGCAGTTCTTC
NA	TRBV29-1	TRBJ1-4	NA	CSVGLIREKLFF	TGCAGCGTTGGTCTAATCCGGGAAAAACTGTTTTTT
NA	TRBV29-1	TRBJ2-3	NA	CSVESGATDTQYF	TGCAGCGTTGAATCTGGGGCCACAGATACGCAGTATTTT
TRBD2	TRBV2	TRBJ2-1	NA	CASSAKGATSGGHNEQFF	TGTGCCAGCAGTGCAAAGGGGGCGACTAGCGGGGGCCACAATGAGCAGTTCTTC
TRBD1	TRBV7-7	TRBJ2-2	few	CASSTGAGELFF	TGTGCTAGCTCAACAGGGGCCGGGGAGCTGTTTTTT
NA	TRBV19	TRBJ1-5	NA	CASTVGSNQPQHF	TGTGCCAGTACAGTGGGTAGCAATCAGCCCCAGCATTTT
NA	TRBV29-1	TRBJ1-2	NA	CSVNKGVGYGYTF	TGCAGCGTCAATAAGGGGGTGGGCTATGGCTACACCTTC
TRBD1	TRBV12-3/TRBV12-4	TRBJ2-5	NA	CASRGTVLGETQYF	TGTGCCAGCAGGGGGACAGTGCTTGGAGAGACCCAGTACTTC